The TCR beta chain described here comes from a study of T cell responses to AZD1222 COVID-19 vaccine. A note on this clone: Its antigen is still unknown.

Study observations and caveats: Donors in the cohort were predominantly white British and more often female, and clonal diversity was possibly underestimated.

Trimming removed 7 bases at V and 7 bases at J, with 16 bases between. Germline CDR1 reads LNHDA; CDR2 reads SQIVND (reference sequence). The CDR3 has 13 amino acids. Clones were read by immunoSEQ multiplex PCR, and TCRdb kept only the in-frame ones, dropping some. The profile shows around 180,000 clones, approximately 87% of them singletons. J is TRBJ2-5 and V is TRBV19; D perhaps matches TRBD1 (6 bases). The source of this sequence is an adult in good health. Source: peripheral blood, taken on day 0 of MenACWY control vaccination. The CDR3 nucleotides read TGTGCCAGTACCGTCACAGGGTTCGGGACCCAGTACTTC. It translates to CASTVTGFGTQYF. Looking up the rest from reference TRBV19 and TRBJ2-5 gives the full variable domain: DGGITQSPKYLFRKEGQNVTLSCEQNLNHDAMYWYRQDPGQGLRLIYYSQIVNDFQKGDIAEGYSVSREKKESFPLTVTSAQKNPTAFYLCASTVTGFGTQYFGPGTRLLVL.